The entry below gives a single TCR beta chain sequence along with its context. The data were obtained in a study of technical replicates of blood from a handful of donors. Only in-frame clones appear in the TCRdb table, and some are missing; sequencing was by immunoSEQ multiplex PCR. The sample gives about 100,000 clones, approximately 95% of which show up once; around 0.35% is in the top ten. Looked up from germline, CDR1 is SGHRS and CDR2 is YFSETQ. Germline trimming cut 6 bases from V and 7 bases from J; bases unmatched to any gene: 4. CDR3 length equals 14 residues. The chain is built from TRBV5-1 and TRBJ2-1; TRBD2 matches at 13 bases. The sample consisted of T cells isolated from PBMCs. The origin of this receptor is a human donor in good health. The CDR3 loop reads CASIGTSGNNEQFF. Here the CDR3 DNA reads TGCGCCAGCATCGGGACTAGCGGGAATAATGAGCAGTTCTTC.